One and the same sample provided the 28 T cell receptor beta chains below, sequenced in a study of blood T cell repertoires in COVID-19. Clones were read by immunoSEQ multiplex PCR, and TCRdb kept only the in-frame ones, dropping some. The data show about 200,000 clones, with about nine tenths seen just once and around 2% held by the top ten. Specimen: PBMCs or T cells enriched from blood (not recorded which). The receptors here all came from a woman in her 30s who had recovered from COVID-19.

CDR3 sequence reads: CASRGREQFF. The CDR3 DNA sequence: TGTGCCAGCAGGGGCCGAGAGCAGTTCTTC. V is TRBV2 and J is TRBJ2-1, with D unclear. The CDR3 totals 10 residues. Trimming stripped 6 bases from V and 10 bases from J, with 7 bases between. Germline CDR1 reads SNHLY; CDR2 reads FYNNEI. Using reference TRBV2 and TRBJ2-1 for the parts outside the CDR3, the full variable domain is EPEVTQTPSHQVTQMGQEVILRCVPISNHLYFYWYRQILGQKVEFLVSFYNNEISEKSEIFDDQFSVERPDGSNFTLKIRSTKLEDSAMYFCASRGREQFFGPGTRLTVL.

This chain uses TRBV24-1 with TRBJ2-1, with 10 positions matching TRBD2. CDR3 length equals 16 residues. Germline CDR1 and CDR2: KGHDR and SFDVKD. The junction had 7 bases not matched to a gene; V was cut back by 7 bases and J by 2 bases. CDR3 DNA sequence: TGTGCCACCAGCCTGACTAGCGGGTTCACCTACAATGAGCAGTTCTTC. It translates to CATSLTSGFTYNEQFF.

The gene calls are TRBV6-5 and TRBJ1-1; D ambiguous. Trimming left V 5 bases short and J 2 bases short, with 9 bases between. The germline gives CDR1 MNHEY, CDR2 SVGAGI. The CDR3 totals 13 residues. DNA of the CDR3: TGTGCCAGCAGTCGTCAGGTTAACACTGAAGCTTTCTTT. This gives the protein CASSRQVNTEAFF.

The chain uses TRBV5-1 and TRBJ2-1; 13 positions agree with TRBD2. CDR1 is SGHRS and CDR2 is YFSETQ in the germline V gene. V trimming: 0 bases; J trimming: 4 bases; junction bases outside the gene matches: 1. The CDR3 spans 16 residues. As DNA, the CDR3 is TGCGCCAGCAGCTTGGAACTAGCGGGAGGGTACAATGAGCAGTTCTTC. Translation: CASSLELAGGYNEQFF. Using reference TRBV5-1 and TRBJ2-1 for the parts outside the CDR3, the full variable domain is KAGVTQTPRYLIKTRGQQVTLSCSPISGHRSVSWYQQTPGQGLQFLFEYFSETQRNKGNFPGRFSGRQFSNSRSEMNVSTLELGDSALYLCASSLELAGGYNEQFFGPGTRLTVL.

This clone is a singleton in its sample. The same CDR3 also results from other DNA sequences found in this sample. The V gene is TRBV4-3, the J gene TRBJ2-7, with TRBD1 matching over 8 bases. V dropped 0 bases and J dropped 3; count of bases not matched to a gene: 7. This CDR3 spans 16 amino acids. The germline gives CDR1 LGHNA, CDR2 YSLEER. This CDR3 reads CASSQDRGTGIYEQYF. As DNA, the CDR3 is TGCGCCAGCAGCCAAGATAGGGGGACAGGCATCTACGAGCAGTACTTC.

The chain joins TRBV18 to TRBJ2-1, with unresolved D. Germline V CDR1 and CDR2: KGHSH, LQKENI. There are 15 residues in the CDR3. The V and J ends lost 3 bases and 9 bases respectively, with 18 bases between them. The CDR3 sequence: CASSPAVASIGEQFF. In nucleotides, the CDR3 is TGTGCCAGCTCACCGGCCGTCGCTAGTATCGGTGAGCAGTTCTTC.

CDR3 sequence reads: CASRISGRADTGELFF. Here the CDR3 DNA reads TGTGCCAGCAGGATAAGCGGGAGGGCCGATACCGGGGAGCTGTTTTTT. V gene TRBV14 combines with J gene TRBJ2-2; TRBD2 matches at 10 bases. CDR3 length: 16 residues. CDR1 and CDR2 from the germline V gene are SGHDN and FVKESK. With V trimmed by 6 bases and J by 5 bases, 9 bases remained unmatched. The complete variable domain, with remaining parts taken from reference TRBV14 and TRBJ2-2, reads EAGVTQFPSHSVIEKGQTVTLRCDPISGHDNLYWYRRVMGKEIKFLLHFVKESKQDESGMPNNRFLAERTGGTYSTLKVQPAELEDSGVYFCASRISGRADTGELFFGEGSRLTVL.

V usage is TRBV7-2 and J usage is TRBJ2-1; possible D gene TRBD2, 5 bases. CDR1 is SGHTA, CDR2 FQGNSA, per germline. The CDR3 contains 14 residues. Trimming shortened V by 5 bases and J by 5 bases, and 13 bases separated the two germline ends. The CDR3 coding sequence is TGTGCCAGCAGCCAAACCGGGATCCACAATGAGCAGTTCTTC. Protein: CASSQTGIHNEQFF.

V gene TRBV30 combines with J gene TRBJ2-1; TRBD2 aligns across 14 bases. Germline V CDR1 and CDR2: GTSNPN, SVGIG (reference sequence). V gave up 2 bases and J gave up 4 bases; unmatched junction bases: 7. This CDR3 contains 17 residues. CDR3 in DNA: TGTGCCTGGAGTCCGACCCGGACTAGCGGGGGGTACAATGAGCAGTTCTTC. It codes for CAWSPTRTSGGYNEQFF.

The V gene is TRBV5-1, the J gene TRBJ1-2, with D possibly TRBD1 on 5 matching bases. Trimming took off 0 bases at V and 2 bases at J, with 11 bases between the two ends. This CDR3 contains 15 residues. Germline V gene lookup returns CDR1 SGHRS and CDR2 YFSETQ. The CDR3 nucleotides are TGCGCCAGCAGCTTGGGTGGGGCGTCGAACTATGGCTACACCTTC. As protein: CASSLGGASNYGYTF.

The chain carries TRBV7-8 and TRBJ1-1, with 9 bases fitting TRBD1. This CDR3 is 16 amino acids long. The germline CDR1 and CDR2 sequences are SGHVS and FQNEAQ. The ends lost 4 bases at V and 0 bases at J; junction bases unmatched: 6. CDR3 sequence: CASSSRRTGVNTEAFF. In DNA form, the CDR3 reads TGTGCCAGCAGCTCGCGGCGGACAGGGGTGAACACTGAAGCTTTCTTT.

The chain has TRBV15 and TRBJ2-5; 9 bases match TRBD1. The V gene's germline CDR1 is LNHNV and CDR2 YYDKDF (reference sequence). This CDR3 comprises 16 residues. V shed 0 bases and J 5 bases; nucleotides not matched to a gene: 7. The CDR3 DNA reads TGTGCCACCAGCAGAGAAGGAGGGACAGGGACGGAGACCCAGTACTTC. This encodes CATSREGGTGTETQYF. The full variable domain, with the rest looked up from reference TRBV15 and TRBJ2-5, is DAMVIQNPRYQVTQFGKPVTLSCSQTLNHNVMYWYQQKSSQAPKLLFHYYDKDFNNEADTPDNFQSRRPNTSFCFLDIRSPGLGDTAMYLCATSREGGTGTETQYFGPGTRLLVL.

The CDR3 DNA is TGTGCCAGTAGTATTAACGGGGGAGGCCAGCCCCAGCATTTT. Its protein product is CASSINGGGQPQHF. The chain carries TRBV19 and TRBJ1-5, with D perhaps matching TRBD1 (5 bases). The CDR3 contains 14 residues. Trimming stripped 3 bases from V and 7 bases from J, with 13 bases between. In germline, CDR1 is LNHDA, CDR2 SQIVND (reference sequence). Full variable domain (remainder filled in from reference TRBV19 and TRBJ1-5): DGGITQSPKYLFRKEGQNVTLSCEQNLNHDAMYWYRQDPGQGLRLIYYSQIVNDFQKGDIAEGYSVSREKKESFPLTVTSAQKNPTAFYLCASSINGGGQPQHFGDGTRLSIL.

J is TRBJ2-5 and V is TRBV24-1; D may be TRBD2 (5 bases). Deletions cut 1 base from V and 7 bases from J, with 6 bases between. CDR3 length equals 12 residues. Germline V gives CDR1 KGHDR, CDR2 SFDVKD. CDR3 amino acids: CATSDFRGTQYF. The DNA for the CDR3 is TGTGCCACCAGTGATTTCCGGGGGACCCAGTACTTC.

The CDR3 loop reads CASSESGENTEAFF. CDR3 DNA: TGTGCCAGCAGTGAGTCGGGAGAGAACACTGAAGCTTTCTTT. The chain employs TRBV25-1 and TRBJ1-1, with D unclear. The V gene lost 3 bases and the J gene lost 1 base, with 9 bases spanning the gap. This CDR3 has 14 residues. Per the germline V gene, CDR1 is MGHDK and CDR2 is SYGVNS.

This sequence joins TRBV18 and TRBJ1-6; 11 bases line up with TRBD1. V shed 4 bases and J 9 bases; nucleotides not matched to a gene: 5. The CDR3 runs to 15 residues. From germline, CDR1 is KGHSH and CDR2 LQKENI. CDR3 DNA: TGTGCCAGCTCACTGCAGGGACAGGGGGTTTCACCCCTCCACTTT. Protein: CASSLQGQGVSPLHF.

V gene TRBV11-3 combines with J gene TRBJ2-5; maybe TRBD2 (5 bases). The V gene lost 4 bases and the J gene lost 2 bases, with 8 bases spanning the gap. Germline V gene lookup returns CDR1 SGHNT and CDR2 YENEEA. There are 13 residues in the CDR3. The CDR3 sequence: CASSSRTQETQYF. In nucleotides, the CDR3 is TGTGCCAGCAGCTCCAGGACTCAAGAGACCCAGTACTTC.

CDR3 in amino acids: CASSLVTGYGELFF. The CDR3 bases are TGTGCCAGCAGCTTAGTGACAGGCTACGGGGAGCTGTTTTTT. The V and J genes are TRBV7-8 and TRBJ2-2, with a tentative D call TRBD1 (6 bases). V lost 1 base to trimming and J lost 7 bases, with 10 bases between them. CDR1 is SGHVS, CDR2 FQNEAQ, per germline. The CDR3 is 14 amino acids.

This clone came up once. The J gene is TRBJ2-1, the V gene TRBV2; a possible D gene is TRBD1 (6 bases). The germline V gene has CDR1 SNHLY and CDR2 FYNNEI. CDR3 length equals 15 residues. Trimming took 4 bases from V and 0 from J, leaving 10 bases between them. The DNA for the CDR3 is TGTGCCAGCAGTGCCGAGGGGGTCTCCTACAATGAGCAGTTCTTC. It specifies CASSAEGVSYNEQFF.

This chain connects TRBV9 to TRBJ2-1; 9 nucleotides align to TRBD2. J gave up 7 bases and V 0 bases, and 8 bases lay outside the gene matches. Germline CDR1 is SGDLS and CDR2 is YYNGEE. The CDR3 length is 16 residues. The CDR3 DNA is TGTGCCAGCAGCGTAGTATCTAGCGGGACCTTGAATGAGCAGTTCTTC. Protein: CASSVVSSGTLNEQFF.

The genes are TRBV7-2 and TRBJ1-2, with 8 bases matching TRBD1. V was pared by 0 bases and J by 8 bases, with 5 bases of the junction left unmatched. The germline gives CDR1 SGHTA, CDR2 FQGNSA. This CDR3 contains 14 residues. DNA for the CDR3: TGTGCCAGCAGCTTAGCAGAGGCAGGGGGCGGCTACACCTTC. Protein sequence: CASSLAEAGGGYTF.

The chain is built from TRBV21-1 and TRBJ1-3; TRBD1 reflects the table's D call only, with no check against the DNA. TRBV21-1 is noted as a pseudogene. This CDR3 contains 14 residues. The CDR3 spells CASSKRGFGNTIYF. The CDR3 DNA reads TGTGCCAGCAGCAAAAGGGGGTTCGGAAACACCATATATTTT.

The CDR3 spells CASSIGLASGRFNEQFF. CDR3 sequence (DNA): TGTGCCAGTAGTATAGGGTTGGCTAGCGGGAGATTCAATGAGCAGTTCTTC. This chain uses TRBV19 with TRBJ2-1, with 10 nucleotides matching TRBD2. V trimming: 1 base; J trimming: 6 bases; junction bases outside the gene matches: 9. Looked up from germline, CDR1 is LNHDA and CDR2 is SQIVND (reference sequence). The CDR3 consists of 17 residues.

This chain uses TRBV7-9 with TRBJ2-2, with D possibly TRBD2 on 6 matching bases. CDR3 length: 16 residues. Germline V gene data show CDR1 as SEHNR and CDR2 as FQNEAQ (reference sequence). Trimming pared 1 base from V and 2 bases from J, leaving 11 bases between. The CDR3 sequence is CASSLGAGLNTGELFF. The DNA for the CDR3 is TGTGCCAGCAGCTTAGGAGCTGGACTAAACACCGGGGAGCTGTTTTTT.

J is TRBJ1-1 and V is TRBV5-1; D perhaps matches TRBD1 (5 bases). V was pared by 0 bases and J by 3 bases, with 12 bases between. CDR1 and CDR2 from the germline V gene are SGHRS and YFSETQ. The CDR3 is made up of 15 amino acids. For the CDR3, the DNA is TGCGCCAGCAGCTTGGTAACAGGTGGAGACACTGAAGCTTTCTTT. Protein sequence: CASSLVTGGDTEAFF.

This clone was counted a single time. The V and J genes are TRBV2 and TRBJ1-2, with D hard to call. V lost 2 bases and J 4 bases, leaving 11 bases between the germline ends. This CDR3 has 14 residues. Germline V gives CDR1 SNHLY, CDR2 FYNNEI. CDR3 bases: TGTGCCAGCAGTGAAATGGGCAGGATCTATGGCTACACCTTC. Its translation is CASSEMGRIYGYTF.

The chain is built from TRBV27 and TRBJ2-6; D is unclear. V shed 4 bases and J shed 2 bases, with 9 bases lying between them. The CDR3 loop spans 15 amino acids. Germline-derived CDR1 and CDR2 are MNHEY and SMNVEV (reference sequence). CDR3 sequence reads: CASSSQHPGANVLTF. In DNA form, the CDR3 reads TGTGCCAGCAGTTCGCAACATCCTGGGGCCAACGTCCTGACTTTC. The full variable domain, its missing parts supplied by reference TRBV27 and TRBJ2-6, is EAQVTQNPRYLITVTGKKLTVTCSQNMNHEYMSWYRQDPGLGLRQIYYSMNVEVTDKGDVPEGYKVSRKEKRNFPLILESPSPNQTSLYFCASSSQHPGANVLTFGAGSRLTVL.

This chain joins TRBV24-1 and TRBJ2-7, with D possibly matching TRBD1 (5 bases). Per the germline V gene, CDR1 is KGHDR and CDR2 is SFDVKD. Deletions cut 4 bases from V and 1 base from J, with 13 bases between. The CDR3 has 15 residues. The CDR3 region is CATSEPKGKSYEQYF. The DNA for the CDR3 is TGTGCCACCAGTGAGCCAAAGGGGAAGTCCTACGAGCAGTACTTC.